Only a few counts were recorded for the clone carrying this TCR beta chain. The antigen is not known. The sample belongs to a study of OX40 agonist ivuxolimab in advanced cancers. About the research overall: In this trial design, patients received ivuxolimab intravenously at 0.01 to 10 mg/kg every 2 weeks. Three patients had partial responses: one hepatocellular carcinoma, two cutaneous melanoma.

CDR1 and CDR2 from the germline V gene are SGDLS and YYNGEE. The CDR3 totals 15 residues. V shed 0 bases and J 4 bases; nucleotides not matched to a gene: 3. Study conclusions and caveats: Average numbers of expanded clones were greater in CD8+ T cells than in CD4+.

Assay used: immunoSEQ multiplex PCR; TCRdb lists only in-frame clones, some missing. This sample has some 80,000 clones, with around 83% found just once. This clonotype was obtained from an adult with an advanced solid tumor such as melanoma, head and neck, liver or kidney cancer. The chain uses TRBV9 and TRBJ2-2; 7 nucleotides align to TRBD1. The material was CD4+ or CD8+ T cells sorted from blood, obtained in a trial of the OX40 agonist ivuxolimab. The CDR3 region has the DNA TGTGCCAGCAGCGTAGAACAGGGGAGCACCGGGGAGCTGTTTTTT. It yields the protein CASSVEQGSTGELFF.